The entry below gives a single T cell receptor (beta chain) sequence along with its context. The antigen remains undetermined. These data originate in a study of cytomegalovirus exposure and HLA in healthy donors. Study conclusions and caveats: An apparent linkage of common viral pathogens to several of the most significant clusters emerged in a later analysis.

The PCR ran on 60 Vbeta and 13 Jbeta primers. Libraries were prepared by immunoSEQ multiplex PCR; TCRdb keeps only in-frame clonotypes and omits some of them. In the table there are 150,000 to 200,000 clones, about 80% of which are singletons. The CDR3 is made up of 15 amino acids. The V segment lost 4 bases and the J segment 6 bases; nucleotides outside the gene matches: 8. Germline-derived CDR1 and CDR2 are SGHVS and FQNEAQ. This receptor was identified in a woman aged 30 to 39 in good health and CMV-seropositive. The V call is TRBV7-8, the J call TRBJ2-7; 11 nucleotides line up with TRBD1. Material for sequencing was PBMCs. The CDR3 is CASSSRMDRGREQYF. The DNA of the CDR3 is TGTGCCAGCAGCTCTAGGATGGACAGGGGGCGCGAGCAGTACTTC.